The rows below give T cell receptor beta chains drawn from one sample of a study of shared clonotypes between healthy human individuals. Libraries were prepared by immunoSEQ multiplex PCR; TCRdb keeps only in-frame clonotypes and omits some of them. The table shows 1,400,000 or so clones, with about 98.5% occurring only once. Sequenced input: naive CD4+ T cells sorted from blood. These receptors all stem from a man aged 30 to 45 in good health. CDR3s include the opening cysteine and the closing phenylalanine or tryptophan. A D gene is named only where the DNA matches it firmly. The size of a clone is reported for some rows only, either as once, few or many, or as a class for expanded clones.

D gene: -
J gene: TRBJ1-2
V gene: TRBV6-5
clone size: -
CDR3 DNA: TGTGCCAGTTACGATGGTTCCTATGGCTACACCTTC
CDR3 protein: CASYDGSYGYTF

D gene: -
J gene: TRBJ2-3
V gene: TRBV11-2
clone size: -
CDR3 DNA: TGTGCCAGCAGCTTACGTGGCGGGGGCACAGATACGCAGTATTTT
CDR3 protein: CASSLRGGGTDTQYF

D gene: -
J gene: TRBJ2-4
V gene: TRBV5-5
clone size: once
CDR3 DNA: TGTGCCAGCAGCTCTGATGGCAAAAACATTCAGTACTTC
CDR3 protein: CASSSDGKNIQYF

D gene: -
J gene: TRBJ2-7
V gene: TRBV7-9
clone size: -
CDR3 DNA: TGTGCCAGCAGCCGGGTGGGTGGGATGCCTTCTGGCGGCGAGCAGTACTTC
CDR3 protein: CASSRVGGMPSGGEQYF

D gene: -
J gene: TRBJ2-5
V gene: TRBV2
clone size: -
CDR3 DNA: TGTGCCAGCAGTTTTAACAGGGCGGAGACCCAGTACTTC
CDR3 protein: CASSFNRAETQYF

D gene: -
J gene: TRBJ1-1
V gene: TRBV5-1
clone size: -
CDR3 DNA: TGCGCCAGCAGTTCCGGGACCCCGAACACTGAAGCTTTCTTT
CDR3 protein: CASSSGTPNTEAFF

D gene: TRBD2
J gene: TRBJ2-1
V gene: TRBV11-2
clone size: -
CDR3 DNA: TGTGCCAGCAGATTTAGCGGGAGGGGGTACTACAATGAGCAGTTCTTC
CDR3 protein: CASRFSGRGYYNEQFF

D gene: TRBD2
J gene: TRBJ2-1
V gene: TRBV7-8
clone size: -
CDR3 DNA: TGTGCCAGCAGCTTATTATTATGGGCGGGAGGGCCCTTCAATGAGCAGTTCTTC
CDR3 protein: CASSLLLWAGGPFNEQFF

D gene: -
J gene: TRBJ2-2
V gene: TRBV30
clone size: -
CDR3 DNA: TGTGCCTGGAGTCTGATCCCGGGGCGTGTCGGGGAGCTGTTTTTT
CDR3 protein: CAWSLIPGRVGELFF

D gene: TRBD2
J gene: TRBJ2-1
V gene: TRBV11-1
clone size: -
CDR3 DNA: TGTGCCAGTAGGGGCGGGGGCAATGAGCAGTTCTTC
CDR3 protein: CASRGGGNEQFF

D gene: TRBD2
J gene: TRBJ2-1
V gene: TRBV10-1
clone size: -
CDR3 DNA: TGCGCCAGCGCCCACAGTTTAGCGGGAGCGCGGAACAATGAGCAGTTCTTC
CDR3 protein: CASAHSLAGARNNEQFF

D gene: -
J gene: TRBJ1-5
V gene: TRBV10-2
clone size: -
CDR3 DNA: TGCGCCAGCAGTCCAGAGATTCGGGGCCAGCCCCAGCATTTT
CDR3 protein: CASSPEIRGQPQHF

D gene: TRBD2
J gene: TRBJ2-7
V gene: TRBV12-5
clone size: -
CDR3 DNA: TGTGCTAGTGGTTTGGCCCATACTAGCGGGAGTGGGTTGGGCTTGGAGCAGTACTTC
CDR3 protein: CASGLAHTSGSGLGLEQYF

D gene: -
J gene: TRBJ2-2
V gene: TRBV7-9
clone size: -
CDR3 DNA: TGTGCCAGCAGCTTCTCCGGGACAAGGAACACCGGGGAGCTGTTTTTT
CDR3 protein: CASSFSGTRNTGELFF

D gene: TRBD2
J gene: TRBJ2-1
V gene: TRBV5-1
clone size: -
CDR3 DNA: TGCGCCAGCAGCTTGGGGGACTATTACAATGAGCAGTTCTTC
CDR3 protein: CASSLGDYYNEQFF

D gene: -
J gene: TRBJ1-5
V gene: TRBV19
clone size: -
CDR3 DNA: TGTGCCAGTAGTATGGTCTATTCCCCCCAGCATTTT
CDR3 protein: CASSMVYSPQHF

D gene: -
J gene: TRBJ2-5
V gene: TRBV6-1
clone size: -
CDR3 DNA: TGTGCCAGCAGTGAATTGGGCGGACCGGTCGGGACCCAGTACTTC
CDR3 protein: CASSELGGPVGTQYF

D gene: -
J gene: TRBJ2-1
V gene: TRBV28
clone size: -
CDR3 DNA: TGTGCCAGCAGCCGCCTCTTAACCTCCTACAATGAGCAGTTCTTC
CDR3 protein: CASSRLLTSYNEQFF

D gene: -
J gene: TRBJ2-1
V gene: TRBV14
clone size: -
CDR3 DNA: TGTGCCAGCAGCCAAGTCCGGGCCTACAATGAGCAGTTCTTC
CDR3 protein: CASSQVRAYNEQFF

D gene: TRBD1
J gene: TRBJ1-1
V gene: TRBV19
clone size: -
CDR3 DNA: TGTGCCAGTAGTAGATGGACAGGGGTGGGGAACACTGAAGCTTTCTTT
CDR3 protein: CASSRWTGVGNTEAFF

D gene: -
J gene: TRBJ2-5
V gene: TRBV30
clone size: -
CDR3 DNA: TGTGCCTGGGTCAGGGGGCTGAGGCCTAGCGGGCAAGAGACCCAGTACTTC
CDR3 protein: CAWVRGLRPSGQETQYF

D gene: -
J gene: TRBJ1-5
V gene: TRBV30
clone size: once
CDR3 DNA: TGTGCCTGGAGTGTACAAAAAGGTGGGGCACCTGTTCGAGTGCCCCAGCATTTT
CDR3 protein: CAWSVQKGGAPVRVPQHF

D gene: -
J gene: TRBJ2-1
V gene: TRBV19
clone size: -
CDR3 DNA: TGTGCCAGTAGTTTAGCGGAATCTTTCTACAATGAGCAGTTCTTC
CDR3 protein: CASSLAESFYNEQFF

D gene: TRBD2
J gene: TRBJ2-1
V gene: TRBV10-3
clone size: -
CDR3 DNA: TGTGCCATCAGTGGTAGCGGGAGCTCCTACAATGAGCAGTTCTTC
CDR3 protein: CAISGSGSSYNEQFF

D gene: -
J gene: TRBJ2-3
V gene: TRBV25-1
clone size: -
CDR3 DNA: TGTGCCACTGGGACAACTAGCACAGATACGCAGTATTTT
CDR3 protein: CATGTTSTDTQYF

D gene: TRBD1
J gene: TRBJ2-7
V gene: TRBV5-5
clone size: -
CDR3 DNA: TGTGCCAGCAGGCGTCGGGACAGCACTTCCTACGAGCAGTACTTC
CDR3 protein: CASRRRDSTSYEQYF

D gene: TRBD1
J gene: TRBJ1-1
V gene: TRBV6-6
clone size: once
CDR3 DNA: TGTGCCAGCAGCCGGCAGGGGGTAGCTTTCTTT
CDR3 protein: CASSRQGVAFF

D gene: -
J gene: TRBJ2-1
V gene: TRBV5-1
clone size: -
CDR3 DNA: TGCGCCAGCAGCTTGGAGGGGTTCAATGAGCAGTTCTTC
CDR3 protein: CASSLEGFNEQFF

D gene: TRBD1
J gene: TRBJ2-7
V gene: TRBV5-1
clone size: -
CDR3 DNA: TGCGCCAGCAGCTTACCGGGACAGGGAAGCGAGCAGTACTTC
CDR3 protein: CASSLPGQGSEQYF

D gene: -
J gene: TRBJ1-1
V gene: TRBV14
clone size: -
CDR3 DNA: TGTGCCAGCAGCCCTACGGGGCGGGATACTGAAGCTTTCTTT
CDR3 protein: CASSPTGRDTEAFF

D gene: -
J gene: TRBJ2-1
V gene: TRBV9
clone size: -
CDR3 DNA: TGTGCCAGCAGCGTAGGAGGGGGACGGAATGAGCAGTTCTTC
CDR3 protein: CASSVGGGRNEQFF

D gene: -
J gene: TRBJ1-5
V gene: TRBV28
clone size: -
CDR3 DNA: TGTGCCAGCAGTTCACAACATCAGCCCCAGCATTTT
CDR3 protein: CASSSQHQPQHF

D gene: TRBD2
J gene: TRBJ2-5
V gene: TRBV29-1
clone size: -
CDR3 DNA: TGCAGCGTTGTTCCGAGGACTAGCGGACGACAAGAGACCCAGTACTTC
CDR3 protein: CSVVPRTSGRQETQYF

D gene: TRBD1
J gene: TRBJ1-4
V gene: TRBV5-1
clone size: -
CDR3 DNA: TGCGCCAGCAGCCTCCAGGGGGCTGCAACTAATGAAAAACTGTTTTTT
CDR3 protein: CASSLQGAATNEKLFF

D gene: -
J gene: TRBJ2-2
V gene: TRBV5-1
clone size: -
CDR3 DNA: TGCGCCAGCAGCAGAATTGGGGTGGTTGCGGTGTTCGCGAACACCGGGGAGCTGTTTTTT
CDR3 protein: CASSRIGVVAVFANTGELFF

D gene: -
J gene: TRBJ1-5
V gene: TRBV27
clone size: -
CDR3 DNA: TGTGCCAGCAGTAAGAGTGTGGGGGTTAATCAGCCCCAGCATTTT
CDR3 protein: CASSKSVGVNQPQHF

D gene: -
J gene: TRBJ2-2
V gene: TRBV14
clone size: -
CDR3 DNA: TGTGCCAGCAGCCTGAAAAACACCGGGGAGCTGTTTTTT
CDR3 protein: CASSLKNTGELFF

D gene: TRBD1
J gene: TRBJ2-7
V gene: TRBV11-2
clone size: -
CDR3 DNA: TGTGCCAGCAGCTTAGTGACAGGGGCAAGCTCCTACGAGCAGTACTTC
CDR3 protein: CASSLVTGASSYEQYF

D gene: TRBD2
J gene: TRBJ2-1
V gene: TRBV11-2
clone size: -
CDR3 DNA: TGTGCCAGCAGCTTAGCGTTCTCCGGACTAGCACACAATGAGCAGTTCTTC
CDR3 protein: CASSLAFSGLAHNEQFF

D gene: TRBD2
J gene: TRBJ2-7
V gene: TRBV5-6
clone size: -
CDR3 DNA: TGTGCCAGCAGCTTGCCGCAGGGAGGGAGGGAGCAGTACTTC
CDR3 protein: CASSLPQGGREQYF

D gene: TRBD1
J gene: TRBJ2-2
V gene: TRBV11-3
clone size: -
CDR3 DNA: TGTGCCAGCAGCCTCCGGACAGGGGGGAACACCGGGGAGCTGTTTTTT
CDR3 protein: CASSLRTGGNTGELFF

D gene: TRBD1
J gene: TRBJ2-6
V gene: TRBV5-1
clone size: -
CDR3 DNA: TGCGCCAGCAGCAGCCGACAGGGACATGGGGCCAACGTCCTGACTTTC
CDR3 protein: CASSSRQGHGANVLTF

D gene: TRBD2
J gene: TRBJ2-3
V gene: TRBV9
clone size: -
CDR3 DNA: TGTGCCAGCAGTCCGGGCGGGAGTGGGGATACGCAGTATTTT
CDR3 protein: CASSPGGSGDTQYF

D gene: -
J gene: TRBJ2-2
V gene: TRBV5-1
clone size: -
CDR3 DNA: TGCGCCAGCAGCTTTACGGTGGTAGGCACCGGGGAGCTGTTTTTT
CDR3 protein: CASSFTVVGTGELFF

D gene: TRBD1
J gene: TRBJ2-1
V gene: TRBV7-2
clone size: -
CDR3 DNA: TGTGCCAGCAGCTCAAGAATGACAGGGTTGGGATACAATGAGCAGTTCTTC
CDR3 protein: CASSSRMTGLGYNEQFF

D gene: -
J gene: TRBJ2-4
V gene: TRBV2
clone size: once
CDR3 DNA: -
CDR3 protein: CASILDSGAKNIQYF

D gene: -
J gene: TRBJ1-2
V gene: TRBV19
clone size: -
CDR3 DNA: TGTGCCAGTAGTATAGATCCGGGACAAAACTATGGCTACACCTTC
CDR3 protein: CASSIDPGQNYGYTF

D gene: TRBD1
J gene: TRBJ2-7
V gene: TRBV30
clone size: -
CDR3 DNA: TGTGCCTGGAGTGGGGACAGATCCTACGAGCAGTACTTC
CDR3 protein: CAWSGDRSYEQYF

D gene: -
J gene: TRBJ2-7
V gene: TRBV11-3
clone size: -
CDR3 DNA: TGTGCCAGCAGCGCATCCAGGGATTTGAGCGAGCAGTACTTC
CDR3 protein: CASSASRDLSEQYF

D gene: -
J gene: TRBJ2-7
V gene: TRBV11-2
clone size: -
CDR3 DNA: TGTGCCAGCAGCATCCTCTCGGGAGCCTACGAGCAGTACTTC
CDR3 protein: CASSILSGAYEQYF